A single sample gave rise to the 21 T cell receptor beta chains below, sequenced in a study of T cells in Graves' hyperthyroidism and ophthalmopathy. RNA transcripts served as the template for amplifying TCR beta CDR3 regions. The primer set for the first-round RT-PCR of the TCR CDR3 was HTBI. In TCRdb, the multiplex PCR reads were re-called with MiXCR into one record per CDR3 protein. The profile shows approximately 600,000 distinct CDR3 sequences, 15% to 20% of them singletons. The sample consisted of blood. Receptors originate from a woman between 25 and 40 years old with Graves' hyperthyroidism.

Ten or more counts support this clonotype. The rearrangement joins TRBV27 to TRBJ2-7; 10 bases agree with TRBD1. The CDR3 runs 14 residues. CDR1 and CDR2 from the germline V gene are MNHEY and SMNVEV (reference sequence). Losses at the gene ends were 6 bases for V and 4 bases for J; bases not matched to a gene: 6. Here the CDR3 DNA reads TGTGCCAGCAGCTGGGGGGACAGGGGATACGAGCAGTACTTC. It codes for CASSWGDRGYEQYF.

This clonotype was found a few times. A read error may explain this, as a much larger clone is one base away. The chain uses TRBV2 and TRBJ2-1; the D gene is possibly TRBD1 (6 bases). The CDR3 spans 14 residues. From germline, CDR1 is SNHLY and CDR2 FYNNEI. The CDR3 coding sequence is TGTGCCGGCAGAGGACAGTATTCCTACAATGAGCAGTTCTTC. Translated: CAGRGQYSYNEQFF.

This clonotype showed up just a few times. The rearrangement links TRBV5-1 to TRBJ1-4, with D unclear. The germline gives CDR1 SGHRS, CDR2 YFSETQ. The CDR3 runs to 11 residues. Trimming stripped 2 bases from V and 10 bases from J, with 6 bases between. As DNA, the CDR3 is TGCGCCAGCAGCTTATCTGGAAAACTGTTTTTT. Amino acid sequence: CASSLSGKLFF.

This clonotype was seen a few times. This chain joins TRBV5-1 and TRBJ2-7; D is unresolved. Germline-derived CDR1 and CDR2 are SGHRS and YFSETQ. The CDR3 is 14 amino acids. The germline V and J ends were trimmed by 3 bases and 6 bases, with 16 bases remaining between them. The CDR3 bases are TGCGCCAGCAGCTCGCAAGTCACCGTTGGCGAGCAGTACTTC. Translating gives CASSSQVTVGEQYF.

This clonotype was detected many times. The chain is built from TRBV18 and TRBJ2-1; D possibly corresponds to TRBD2 (6 bases). The CDR3 loop spans 15 amino acids. V lost 3 bases to trimming and J lost 4 bases, with 13 bases between them. Per the germline V gene, CDR1 is KGHSH and CDR2 is LQKENI. The CDR3 region has the DNA TGTGCCAGCTCACCCGTGCCGGCGGGGTACAATGAGCAGTTCTTC. Protein product: CASSPVPAGYNEQFF.

The V gene is TRBV29-1, the J gene TRBJ2-3; D perhaps matches TRBD1 (5 bases). The germline V gene has CDR1 SQVTM and CDR2 ANQGSEA. This CDR3 is built from 13 residues. The V end lost 7 bases, the J end lost 8 bases, and 19 bases lay between the germline ends. The CDR3 here is CSARQNLGGTQYF. The CDR3, as DNA: TGCAGCGCTCGACAGAACCTAGGTGGTACGCAGTATTTT.

In its sample, this clonotype was seen many times. The chain combines TRBV20-1 with TRBJ2-1; 11 bases are a match to TRBD1. Germline V gene sequence: CDR1 DFQATT, CDR2 SNEGSKA (reference sequence). J was trimmed by 8 bases and V by 3 bases; bases with no gene match: 6. The CDR3 totals 14 residues. The CDR3 nucleotides read TGCAGTGCTAGTAGGACAGGGGGCGGCGATGAGCAGTTCTTC. Translation: CSASRTGGGDEQFF.

This clonotype was observed at least ten times. The chain has TRBV30 and TRBJ1-6, with D possibly matching TRBD1 (6 bases). Trimming left V 3 bases short and J 9 bases short, with 12 bases between. Germline V gives CDR1 GTSNPN, CDR2 SVGIG (reference sequence). This CDR3 is built from 13 residues. CDR3 coding DNA: TGTGCCTGGAGCGCAGAAGGGGGTTCACCCCTCCACTTT. This encodes CAWSAEGGSPLHF.

This clonotype was counted at least ten times. V gene TRBV11-2 combines with J gene TRBJ2-1; 9 nucleotides align to TRBD1. V lost 1 base to trimming and J lost 8 bases; unmatched junction nucleotides: 9. This CDR3 region has 16 residues. CDR1 SGHAT and CDR2 FQNNGV come from the germline V gene. The CDR3 sequence is CASSLAGTGWGDEQFF. The CDR3 DNA reads as TGTGCCAGCAGCTTAGCGGGGACAGGGTGGGGCGATGAGCAGTTCTTC.

The chain recombines TRBV12-3 or TRBV12-4 with TRBJ2-3; D may be TRBD1 (6 bases). V lost 6 bases, J lost 3 bases, and 25 bases lay in between. The CDR3 has 18 residues. The CDR3 DNA reads as TGTGCCAGCAGCTTGGGAGCCGCACCAGGGGTCGGGACAGATACGCAGTATTTT. Amino acids: CASSLGAAPGVGTDTQYF.

The V call is TRBV27, the J call TRBJ1-2, with 7 positions matching TRBD1. V lost 5 bases, J lost 5 bases, and 8 bases stayed unmatched. This CDR3 comprises 14 residues. The germline gives CDR1 MNHEY, CDR2 SMNVEV (reference sequence). The CDR3 protein is CASSPTTGQYGYTF. The CDR3 nucleotides are TGTGCCAGCAGTCCGACGACAGGGCAGTATGGCTACACCTTC.

This clonotype was seen at least ten times. CDR3 amino acids: CASSYSAPNTGELFF. The CDR3 nucleotides read TGTGCCAGCAGTTACTCGGCACCGAACACCGGGGAGCTGTTTTTT. This chain connects TRBV6-5 to TRBJ2-2, with D hard to call. The germline V and J ends were trimmed by 0 bases and 0 bases, with 5 bases remaining between them. Germline V gene lookup returns CDR1 MNHEY and CDR2 SVGAGI. The CDR3 is 15 amino acids.

There are many counts of this clonotype. The rearrangement uses TRBV30 and TRBJ1-2; maybe TRBD1 (5 bases). The germline CDR1 and CDR2 sequences are GTSNPN and SVGIG (reference sequence). Trimming pared 7 bases from V and 4 bases from J, leaving 10 bases between. The CDR3 extends over 11 amino acids. In nucleotides, the CDR3 is TGTGCCTTCGACAGACTCTATGGCTACACCTTC. It encodes CAFDRLYGYTF. The full variable domain, rest sourced from reference TRBV30 and TRBJ1-2, is SQTIHQWPATLVQPVGSPLSLECTVEGTSNPNLYWYRQAAGRGLQLLFYSVGIGQISSEVPQNLSASRPQDRQFILSSKKLLLSDSGFYLCAFDRLYGYTFGSGTRLTVV.

This clonotype was recorded many times. The V and J genes are TRBV20-1 and TRBJ1-1; 8 nucleotides match TRBD1. The CDR3 totals 14 residues. V lost 6 bases, J lost 1 base, and 7 bases stayed unmatched. Germline V gene sequence: CDR1 DFQATT, CDR2 SNEGSKA (reference sequence). The CDR3 reads CSAQGANANTEAFF. CDR3 DNA sequence: TGCAGTGCCCAGGGGGCAAACGCGAACACTGAAGCTTTCTTT.

The table lists this clonotype with a few counts. The rearrangement joins TRBV19 to TRBJ1-1; 9 bases map to TRBD1. The CDR3 sequence is 14 residues long. Germline V gene data show CDR1 as LNHDA and CDR2 as SQIVND (reference sequence). V lost 5 bases to trimming and J lost 4 bases; unmatched junction nucleotides: 5. The CDR3: CASSSGQGLTEAFF. The DNA for the CDR3 is TGTGCCAGTAGTTCGGGACAGGGTCTCACTGAAGCTTTCTTT.

This clonotype was recorded a few times. V gene TRBV18 combines with J gene TRBJ2-5, with 7 bases matching TRBD1. Germline V gene data show CDR1 as KGHSH and CDR2 as LQKENI. The CDR3 sequence is 14 residues long. Trimming removed 1 base from V and 4 bases from J; junction bases left unmatched: 3. CDR3 in amino acids: CASSPLRGPETQYF. Written as DNA, the CDR3 is TGTGCCAGCTCACCACTGAGGGGGCCAGAGACCCAGTACTTC.

This clonotype was seen repeatedly, ten times or more. The chain uses TRBV15 and TRBJ2-1; D remains unclear. The CDR3 length is 13 residues. V was trimmed by 0 bases and J by 5 bases, leaving 5 bases between them. Germline values: CDR1 LNHNV, CDR2 YYDKDF (reference sequence). The CDR3 DNA reads TGTGCCACCAGCAGAGATCTAAACAATGAGCAGTTCTTC. Translation gives CATSRDLNNEQFF.

This clonotype has ten or more counts. The chain combines TRBV27 with TRBJ2-5; either TRBD1 or TRBD2 may fit D (6 bases each). Deletions cut 6 bases from V and 2 bases from J, with 16 bases between. There are 15 residues in the CDR3. Germline CDR1 reads MNHEY; CDR2 reads SMNVEV (reference sequence). In nucleotides, the CDR3 is TGTGCCAGCAGCCGATTACTAGGGGGGCAAGAGACCCAGTACTTC. This sequence encodes CASSRLLGGQETQYF.

This clonotype was seen ten or more times. This chain links TRBV5-1 with TRBJ1-5, with TRBD1 as a possible D gene (5 bases). Per germline, CDR1 SGHRS and CDR2 YFSETQ. The germline V and J ends were trimmed by 0 bases and 3 bases, with 10 bases remaining between them. The CDR3 has 15 residues. The CDR3, as DNA: TGCGCCAGCAGCTTGGCCGCAGGGCCCAATCAGCCCCAGCATTTT. This sequence encodes CASSLAAGPNQPQHF.

This clonotype was observed at least ten times. The chain links TRBV28 to TRBJ1-5; TRBD1 agrees at 7 bases. In germline, CDR1 is MDHEN, CDR2 SYDVKM. With V trimmed by 4 bases and J by 0 bases, 12 bases remained unmatched. The CDR3 is made up of 18 amino acids. The CDR3 DNA follows: TGTGCCAGCAGTTCGGCCGGGACAGACGTTTATAGCAATCAGCCCCAGCATTTT. It codes for CASSSAGTDVYSNQPQHF.

The chain carries TRBV6-1 and TRBJ2-2, with 7 bases fitting TRBD2. The CDR3 is 18 residues long. The trim removed 5 bases at V and 0 bases at J, leaving 12 bases unmatched. The germline gives CDR1 MNHNS, CDR2 SASEGT. The CDR3 bases are TGTGCCAGCAGTCGACCGGCGCGTGGGACTACGAACACCGGGGAGCTGTTTTTT. It specifies CASSRPARGTTNTGELFF.